Given below is one T cell receptor beta chain in context. Those who participated ranged in age from roughly 18 to 100 years and resided in 20 to 30 US areas. Participants' reported clinical history set cohort assignment. These data come from a study of blood T cell repertoires in COVID-19. About the study: Acute and convalescent COVID-19 samples came from the United States, Italy and Spain.

In the original analysis: How many nucleated cells were present was estimated from reference gene primer amplification. Data came from immunoSEQ multiplex PCR; TCRdb stores just in-frame clones and leaves some out. From that table come the V and J calls and clone size; the DNA was used to work out D and trimming. The table records roughly 230,000 clones, about 90% of them present only once. The V gene lost 6 bases and the J gene lost 5 bases, with 10 bases spanning the gap. This CDR3 has 12 residues. The germline gives CDR1 SGHTA, CDR2 FQGNSA. This clonotype was obtained from a woman in her 30s with acute COVID-19. The rearrangement uses TRBV7-2 and TRBJ2-5; D remains ambiguous. Sequenced sample: PBMCs or T cells enriched from blood (not recorded which). The CDR3 DNA sequence: TGTGCCAGCAGTAACATCGGGGAGACCCAGTACTTC. Translation gives CASSNIGETQYF.